This T cell receptor beta chain appears in the sequencing data of a study of blood T cell repertoires in COVID-19. Looking at the study overall: Collection of acute and convalescent COVID-19 samples took place in the United States, Italy and Spain. T cells, B-cell-depleted T cells, or PBMCs provided the cDNA or gDNA that served as material.

Authors' methods: Amplified reference gene primers provided the basis for estimating nucleated cell counts. The method was immunoSEQ multiplex PCR; TCRdb's version includes in-frame clones alone and lacks a portion of them. The D gene and trimming were derived from the DNA, and the V and J assignments and clone size from that table. The data contain over 200,000 clones, roughly 80% of them singletons. Per the germline V gene, CDR1 is MNHEY and CDR2 is SVGAGI. Between the trimmed V and J ends, which lost 7 bases and 6 bases, there was a span of 19 bases. This CDR3 comprises 14 residues. Source material: peripheral blood. The TCR sequence derives from a human donor in a cohort sampled during active COVID-19. The chain joins TRBV6-5 to TRBJ2-7, with D maybe TRBD2 (6 bases). The CDR3 is CASNPTARGREQYF. The CDR3 DNA sequence: TGTGCCAGCAATCCCACGGCGCGGGGCCGCGAGCAGTACTTC.